This entry lists 4 T cell receptor beta chains sequenced from one sample in a study of tumor-infiltrating lymphocytes in primary liver carcinoma. Researchers generated TCR beta cDNA from around 510 ng of total RNA, relying on a constant-region primer. Employing slightly modified ARM-PCR, three nested multiplex PCR rounds were run, and these gave rise to the TCR beta libraries. Running 10 cycles apiece, the first two PCR rounds relied on TRBV1-TRBV30 forward primers together with a C-beta reverse primer. From the multiplex PCR reads, TCRdb called clonotypes with MiXCR, one entry per CDR3 protein. In the table there are approximately 310,000 distinct CDR3 sequences, 50% to 70% of which are singletons. Blood RNA was derived from unsorted whole blood, and germline DNA was extracted too. Sequenced input: peripheral blood. All receptors derive from a man aged 40-49 years with primary liver carcinoma and hepatitis B virus infection.

A word on this clonotype: Compared with germline, one end of the junction differs, possibly owing to a read error. V and J are TRBV11-2 and TRBJ2-2; D gene uncertain. This CDR3 spans 15 amino acids. Germline loops: CDR1 SGHAT, CDR2 FQNNGV. The CDR3 DNA reads TGTGCCAACAGCTTAGGAGCGTTTGAGACCGGGGAGCTGTTTTTT. Translating gives CANSLGAFETGELFF.

As concerns this clonotype: A much larger clone lies a single base off, so this may be a read error. CDR3 nucleotides: TGTGCCAGCAGGACGAGTCGAGGAATTGAAGCTTTCTTT. Residues: CASRTSRGIEAFF. The V gene is TRBV12-3 or TRBV12-4, the J gene TRBJ1-1; D gene uncertain. Trimming shortened V by 6 bases and J by 7 bases, and 15 bases separated the two germline ends. This CDR3 is 13 amino acids long.

The chain couples TRBV28 to TRBJ1-5, with 7 bases lining up with TRBD1. Germline CDR1 is MDHEN and CDR2 is SYDVKM. J was trimmed by 14 bases and V by 7 bases; bases with no gene match: 11. The CDR3 is 12 amino acids. The CDR3 nucleotides are TGTGCCAGCAAGGGGGCCAATCAGCCAAAGCATTTT. It codes for CASKGANQPKHF.

The gene calls are TRBV5-4 and TRBJ2-3, with 8 nucleotides matching TRBD2. Germline loops: CDR1 SGHNT, CDR2 YYREEE (reference sequence). The CDR3 is 15 amino acids. Trimming at V came to 5 bases and at J to 0 bases, leaving 5 bases not matched to a gene. The CDR3 here is CASRRAGDSTDTQYF. CDR3 nucleotides: TGTGCCAGCAGGAGAGCGGGAGATAGCACAGATACGCAGTATTTT.